These 13 T cell receptor beta chains were sequenced from one sample in a study of blood T cell repertoires in COVID-19. Only in-frame clones appear in the TCRdb table, and some are missing; sequencing was by immunoSEQ multiplex PCR. The repertoire consists of about 480,000 clones, with roughly 90% occurring once and the leading ten covering around 1.9%. The sample comprised PBMCs or T cells enriched from blood (not recorded which). The receptors here all came from a woman aged 40-49 years who had recovered from COVID-19.

J is TRBJ1-1 and V is TRBV29-1; D is possibly TRBD1 (5 bases). V lost 4 bases to trimming and J lost 5 bases, with 14 bases between them. The germline CDR1 and CDR2 sequences are SQVTM and ANQGSEA. The CDR3 covers 13 residues. In DNA, the CDR3 is TGCAGCGTTGTGGTCGGGGGTCGGACTGAAGCTTTCTTT. Translation: CSVVVGGRTEAFF.

With respect to this clone: One end of the junction is discordant with germline, which a read error may explain. The genes are TRBV9 and TRBJ1-1; tentative D call: TRBD1 (5 bases). Germline CDR1 is SGDLS and CDR2 is YYNGEE. The CDR3 runs to 15 residues. CDR3 loop: CARSPRGGGGTEAFF. For the CDR3, the DNA is TGTGCCCGCAGCCCAAGAGGCGGGGGGGGGACTGAAGCTTTCTTT. The full variable domain, in which reference TRBV9 and TRBJ1-1 provide the parts outside the CDR3, is DSGVTQTPKHLITATGQRVTLRCSPRSGDLSVYWYQQSLDQGLQFLIQYYNGEERAKGNILERFSAQQFPDLHSELNLSSLELGDSALYFCARSPRGGGGTEAFFGQGTRLTVV.

The gene calls are TRBV18 and TRBJ2-3, with D tentatively TRBD2 (6 bases). CDR3 length: 13 residues. Germline assignment: CDR1 KGHSH and CDR2 LQKENI. Between the trimmed V and J ends, which lost 0 bases and 6 bases, there was a span of 7 bases. This CDR3 is CASSPPGGDTQYF. As DNA, the CDR3 is TGTGCCAGCTCACCACCGGGAGGTGATACGCAGTATTTT.

This chain uses TRBV29-1 with TRBJ1-4; TRBD1 agrees at 10 bases. The CDR3 consists of 14 residues. Germline loops: CDR1 SQVTM, CDR2 ANQGSEA. J lost 6 bases, V lost 3 bases, and 4 bases had no gene match. The CDR3 here is CSVETGQGDEKLFF. Here the CDR3 DNA reads TGCAGCGTTGAGACCGGACAGGGGGATGAAAAACTGTTTTTT.

The CDR3 bases are TGTGCCAGCAGACGGGAAGTCACCACTGAAGCTTTCTTT. Protein product: CASRREVTTEAFF. The chain has TRBV7-2 and TRBJ1-1; D unclear. V gave up 6 bases and J gave up 4 bases, with 12 bases separating them. Per the germline V gene, CDR1 is SGHTA and CDR2 is FQGNSA. This CDR3 has 13 amino acids.

The V gene is TRBV4-1, the J gene TRBJ2-7, with 8 bases identical to TRBD1. Germline trimming cut 0 bases from V and 5 bases from J; bases unmatched to any gene: 6. This CDR3 is 15 amino acids long. Germline assignment: CDR1 MGHRA and CDR2 YSYEKL. The CDR3: CASSQDRQGPNEQYF. The CDR3 DNA reads TGCGCCAGCAGCCAAGACAGACAGGGGCCAAACGAGCAGTACTTC.

V gene TRBV6-2 or TRBV6-3 combines with J gene TRBJ1-5; no reliable D call. The CDR3 runs 13 residues. Germline CDR1 and CDR2: MNHEY and SVGEGT. Trimming removed 0 bases at V and 7 bases at J, with 7 bases between. The DNA of the CDR3 is TGTGCCAGCAGTTACTCGACGGGGCAGCCCCAGCATTTT. Translation gives CASSYSTGQPQHF.

This clone has a handful of counts. The chain joins TRBV11-3 to TRBJ1-3; D ambiguous. CDR3 length: 14 residues. Deletions cut 2 bases from V and 4 bases from J, with 9 bases between. CDR1 SGHNT and CDR2 YENEEA come from the germline V gene. The CDR3 coding sequence is TGTGCCAGCAGCTTATCAGGCTTCGGAAACACCATATATTTT. Translating it yields CASSLSGFGNTIYF.

This rearrangement joins TRBV14 to TRBJ2-4, with D maybe TRBD1 (5 bases). Trimming shortened V by 0 bases and J by 8 bases, and 14 bases separated the two germline ends. Germline assignment: CDR1 SGHDN and CDR2 FVKESK. This CDR3 is built from 15 residues. CDR3 protein: CASSQDLGHGYIQYF. In nucleotides, the CDR3 is TGTGCCAGCAGCCAAGACTTGGGGCATGGATACATTCAGTACTTC. Drawing the rest from reference TRBV14 and TRBJ2-4, the complete variable domain is EAGVTQFPSHSVIEKGQTVTLRCDPISGHDNLYWYRRVMGKEIKFLLHFVKESKQDESGMPNNRFLAERTGGTYSTLKVQPAELEDSGVYFCASSQDLGHGYIQYFGAGTRLSVL.

The table lists this clone with a count of one. V usage is TRBV5-6 and J usage is TRBJ2-1; 11 bases are shared with TRBD2. CDR1 is SGHDT and CDR2 is YYEEEE in the germline V gene. V shed 5 bases, J shed 4 bases, and the junction held 5 bases outside the gene matches. This CDR3 has 15 amino acids. The CDR3 spells CASRIAGGQYNEQFF. CDR3 DNA: TGTGCCAGCAGGATAGCGGGAGGGCAATACAATGAGCAGTTCTTC. Based on the CDR3 plus reference TRBV5-6 and TRBJ2-1, the full variable domain is DAGVTQSPTHLIKTRGQQVTLRCSPKSGHDTVSWYQQALGQGPQFIFQYYEEEERQRGNFPDRFSGHQFPNYSSELNVNALLLGDSALYLCASRIAGGQYNEQFFGPGTRLTVL.

This chain connects TRBV9 to TRBJ1-1, with D maybe TRBD1 (5 bases). Trimming stripped 0 bases from V and 4 bases from J, with 19 bases between. From germline, CDR1 is SGDLS and CDR2 YYNGEE. The CDR3 has 17 amino acids. As DNA, the CDR3 is TGTGCCAGCAGCGTAGAACCATGGGTGGATGGGGCCACTGAAGCTTTCTTT. It translates to CASSVEPWVDGATEAFF.

This clone was found once. The V and J genes are TRBV6-6 and TRBJ2-1; D gene ambiguous. CDR3 length: 13 residues. Germline lookup yields CDR1 MNHNY and CDR2 SVGAGI (reference sequence). With 6 bases removed from V and 9 bases from J, the gap between germline ends came to 15 bases. The chain's CDR3 is CASSVDKPAEQFF. The CDR3 bases are TGTGCCAGCAGCGTAGACAAGCCCGCTGAGCAGTTCTTC.

The chain carries TRBV3-1 (or the pseudogene TRBV3-2) and TRBJ2-7, with 13 nucleotides matching TRBD2. There are 19 residues in the CDR3. Trimming took 1 base from V and 6 from J; bases not matched to a gene: 15. The germline V gene has CDR1 LGHDT and CDR2 YNNKEL (reference sequence). Here the CDR3 DNA reads TGTGCCAGCAGCCAAGTTCTCGGACTAGCGGGAGAGGGAACGGGCGAGCAGTACTTC. This gives the protein CASSQVLGLAGEGTGEQYF.